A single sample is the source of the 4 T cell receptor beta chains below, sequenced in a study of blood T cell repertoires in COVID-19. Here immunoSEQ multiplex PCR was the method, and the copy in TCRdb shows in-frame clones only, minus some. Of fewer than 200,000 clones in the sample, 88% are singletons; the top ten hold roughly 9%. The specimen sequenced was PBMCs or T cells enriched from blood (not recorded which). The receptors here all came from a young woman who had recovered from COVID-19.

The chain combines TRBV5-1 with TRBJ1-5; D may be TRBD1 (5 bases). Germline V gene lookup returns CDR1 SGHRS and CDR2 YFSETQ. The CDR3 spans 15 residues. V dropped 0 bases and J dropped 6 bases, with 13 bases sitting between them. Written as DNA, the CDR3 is TGCGCCAGCAGCTTGGCCGGGGGGTACGGTCAGCCCCAGCATTTT. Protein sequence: CASSLAGGYGQPQHF.

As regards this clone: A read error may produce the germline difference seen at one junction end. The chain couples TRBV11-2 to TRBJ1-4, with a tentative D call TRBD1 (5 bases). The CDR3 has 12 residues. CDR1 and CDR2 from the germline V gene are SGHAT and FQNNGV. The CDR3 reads CASSFDTEPGVF. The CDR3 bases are TGTGCCAGCAGCTTCGACACAGAACCGGGGGTTTTT.

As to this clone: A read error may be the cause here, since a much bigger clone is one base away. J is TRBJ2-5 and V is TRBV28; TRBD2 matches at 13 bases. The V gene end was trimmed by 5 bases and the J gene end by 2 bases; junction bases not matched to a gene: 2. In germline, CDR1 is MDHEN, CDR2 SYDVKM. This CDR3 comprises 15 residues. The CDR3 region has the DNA TGTGCCAGCAGTCAACTAGCGGGGGGGCAAGAGACCCAGTACTTC. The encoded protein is CASSQLAGGQETQYF.

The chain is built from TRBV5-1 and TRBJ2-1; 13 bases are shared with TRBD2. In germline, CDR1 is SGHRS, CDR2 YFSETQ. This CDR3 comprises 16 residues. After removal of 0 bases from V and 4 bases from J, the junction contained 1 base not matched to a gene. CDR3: CASSLEGLAGYNEQFF. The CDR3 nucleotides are TGCGCCAGCAGCTTGGAGGGACTAGCGGGGTACAATGAGCAGTTCTTC.